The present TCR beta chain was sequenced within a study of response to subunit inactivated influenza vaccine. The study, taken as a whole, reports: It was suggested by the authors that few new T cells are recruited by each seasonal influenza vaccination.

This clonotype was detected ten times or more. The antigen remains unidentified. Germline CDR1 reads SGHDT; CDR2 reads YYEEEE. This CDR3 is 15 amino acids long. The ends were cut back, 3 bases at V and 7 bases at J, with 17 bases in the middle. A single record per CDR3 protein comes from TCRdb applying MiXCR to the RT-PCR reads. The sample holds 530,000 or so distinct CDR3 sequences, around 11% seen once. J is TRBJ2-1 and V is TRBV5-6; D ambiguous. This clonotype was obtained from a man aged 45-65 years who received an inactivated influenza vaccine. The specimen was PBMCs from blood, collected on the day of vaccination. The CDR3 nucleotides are TGTGCCAGCAGCTCGGAATTCGAGTTGAAAAATGAGCAGTTCTTC. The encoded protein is CASSSEFELKNEQFF. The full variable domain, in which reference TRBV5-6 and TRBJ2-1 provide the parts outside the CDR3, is DAGVTQSPTHLIKTRGQQVTLRCSPKSGHDTVSWYQQALGQGPQFIFQYYEEEERQRGNFPDRFSGHQFPNYSSELNVNALLLGDSALYLCASSSEFELKNEQFFGPGTRLTVL.